This is a list of T cell receptor beta chains from one sample in a study of blood T cell repertoires in COVID-19. TCRdb keeps only in-frame clones here, not all; method: immunoSEQ multiplex PCR. The table shows approximately 320,000 clones, with more than 75% occurring only once. The specimen was PBMCs or T cells enriched from blood (not recorded which). The receptors shown here come from a man in his sixties who had recovered from COVID-19. Each CDR3 is given with its conserved first and last residue. Fields, in order: clone size, J gene, V gene, CDR3 length, D gene, CDR3 DNA, CDR3 protein. D genes are given only for firm matches. Only some rows state a clone size, as once, few, many or a class for expanded clones.

clone_size: .
j_call: TRBJ2-4
v_call: TRBV25-1
cdr3_length: 15
d_call: TRBD2
cdr3_nt: TGTGCCAGCAGTGTCCAACTAGCGGGAGGCAACATTCAGTACTTC
cdr3_aa: CASSVQLAGGNIQYF

clone_size: .
j_call: TRBJ2-7
v_call: TRBV14
cdr3_length: 15
d_call: .
cdr3_nt: TGTGCCAGCTCCCGAACAGGGACCCCCCGCTACGAGCAGTACTTC
cdr3_aa: CASSRTGTPRYEQYF

clone_size: .
j_call: TRBJ1-6
v_call: TRBV30
cdr3_length: 15
d_call: .
cdr3_nt: TGTGCCTGGAGGTCCGTAATGGCCAATAATTCACCCCTCCACTTT
cdr3_aa: CAWRSVMANNSPLHF

clone_size: .
j_call: TRBJ1-1
v_call: TRBV27
cdr3_length: 14
d_call: .
cdr3_nt: TGTGCCAGCAGTGGACTCCACGGGAACACTGAAGCTTTCTTT
cdr3_aa: CASSGLHGNTEAFF

clone_size: once
j_call: TRBJ2-3
v_call: TRBV4-1
cdr3_length: 19
d_call: .
cdr3_nt: TGCGCCAGCAGCCAAGTTACGGGGTCTAGCACCCCAGCCAGGAATACGCAGTATTTT
cdr3_aa: CASSQVTGSSTPARNTQYF

clone_size: .
j_call: TRBJ2-7
v_call: TRBV29-1
cdr3_length: 15
d_call: .
cdr3_nt: TGCAGCGTTGTTTTGGGTCTCACAAGACAATACGAGCAGTACTTC
cdr3_aa: CSVVLGLTRQYEQYF

clone_size: .
j_call: TRBJ1-2
v_call: TRBV5-4
cdr3_length: 16
d_call: TRBD1
cdr3_nt: TGTGCCAGCAGCTCAAGCCCTGGACAGGGCCGCTATGGCTACACCTTC
cdr3_aa: CASSSSPGQGRYGYTF

clone_size: .
j_call: TRBJ1-1
v_call: TRBV7-9
cdr3_length: 13
d_call: .
cdr3_nt: TGTGCCAGCAGCCCGCAGGGGTTAGTTGAAGCTTTCTTT
cdr3_aa: CASSPQGLVEAFF

clone_size: .
j_call: TRBJ2-1
v_call: TRBV10-3
cdr3_length: 13
d_call: TRBD2
cdr3_nt: TGTGCCATCAGAAGCGGGGGGAAGAATGAGCAGTTCTTC
cdr3_aa: CAIRSGGKNEQFF

clone_size: .
j_call: TRBJ1-2
v_call: TRBV3-1/TRBV3-2
cdr3_length: 13
d_call: .
cdr3_nt: TGTGCCAGCAGCCGACTCTCTAGCTATGGCTACACCTTC
cdr3_aa: CASSRLSSYGYTF

clone_size: .
j_call: TRBJ1-5
v_call: TRBV19
cdr3_length: 15
d_call: TRBD1
cdr3_nt: TGTGCCAGTAAGGGACAGCTGTATAGCAATCAGCCCCAGCATTTT
cdr3_aa: CASKGQLYSNQPQHF

clone_size: once
j_call: TRBJ2-3
v_call: TRBV4-1
cdr3_length: 13
d_call: .
cdr3_nt: TGCGCCAGCAGCCAAGATCTTACAGATACGCAGTATTTT
cdr3_aa: CASSQDLTDTQYF

clone_size: .
j_call: TRBJ1-5
v_call: TRBV7-2
cdr3_length: 15
d_call: .
cdr3_nt: TGTGCCAGCAGCTTAGGGCAGGGGTACTACCAGCCCCAGCATTTT
cdr3_aa: CASSLGQGYYQPQHF

clone_size: few
j_call: TRBJ1-5
v_call: TRBV18
cdr3_length: 17
d_call: TRBD1
cdr3_nt: TGTGCCAGCTCACCACCAGTCATTGGGACAGGGGGTCAGCCCCAGCATTTT
cdr3_aa: CASSPPVIGTGGQPQHF

clone_size: .
j_call: TRBJ2-3
v_call: TRBV25-1
cdr3_length: 14
d_call: TRBD1
cdr3_nt: TGTGCCAGCTCTAGACAGGGGCTCACAGATACGCAGTATTTT
cdr3_aa: CASSRQGLTDTQYF

clone_size: .
j_call: TRBJ1-2
v_call: TRBV11-2
cdr3_length: 13
d_call: TRBD1
cdr3_nt: TGTGCCAGCAGCCTCGGACAGGTTAATGGCTACACCTTC
cdr3_aa: CASSLGQVNGYTF

clone_size: .
j_call: TRBJ1-1
v_call: TRBV5-1
cdr3_length: 13
d_call: TRBD1
cdr3_nt: TGCGCCAGCAGCTTGACAGGGGTCACTGAAGCTTTCTTT
cdr3_aa: CASSLTGVTEAFF

clone_size: .
j_call: TRBJ1-6
v_call: TRBV21-1
cdr3_length: 17
d_call: .
cdr3_nt: TGTGCCAGCAGCAAAGTTTATGAGGCCGATCGGAATTCACCCCTCCACTTT
cdr3_aa: CASSKVYEADRNSPLHF

clone_size: few
j_call: TRBJ2-1
v_call: TRBV4-1
cdr3_length: 13
d_call: .
cdr3_nt: TGCGCCAGCAGCCAAACCGGTCCCAATGAGCAGTTCTTC
cdr3_aa: CASSQTGPNEQFF

clone_size: .
j_call: TRBJ2-7
v_call: TRBV7-8
cdr3_length: 13
d_call: .
cdr3_nt: TGTGCCAGCAGCTTAGTGGCGGGCTACGAGCAGTACTTC
cdr3_aa: CASSLVAGYEQYF

clone_size: .
j_call: TRBJ1-1
v_call: TRBV5-1
cdr3_length: 14
d_call: TRBD1
cdr3_nt: TGCGCCAGCAGCTTGTCGGGACAGACTCCTGAAGCTTTCTTT
cdr3_aa: CASSLSGQTPEAFF

clone_size: .
j_call: TRBJ2-3
v_call: TRBV29-1
cdr3_length: 14
d_call: TRBD2
cdr3_nt: TGCAGCTCCAGACTAGCGGGTTTCACAGATACGCAGTATTTT
cdr3_aa: CSSRLAGFTDTQYF

clone_size: once
j_call: TRBJ1-2
v_call: TRBV2
cdr3_length: 13
d_call: .
cdr3_nt: TGTGCCAGCAGTGATTCGGGTAACTATGGCTACACCTTC
cdr3_aa: CASSDSGNYGYTF

clone_size: .
j_call: TRBJ1-2
v_call: TRBV5-1
cdr3_length: 13
d_call: .
cdr3_nt: TGCGCCAGCAGCTTGGGCCAGAACTATGGCTACACCTTC
cdr3_aa: CASSLGQNYGYTF

clone_size: .
j_call: TRBJ2-5
v_call: TRBV5-4
cdr3_length: 14
d_call: .
cdr3_nt: TGTGCCAGCAGTCCGACAGAGTTTGGGGAGACCCAGTACTTC
cdr3_aa: CASSPTEFGETQYF

clone_size: .
j_call: TRBJ2-7
v_call: TRBV6-5
cdr3_length: 11
d_call: .
cdr3_nt: TGTGCCAGCAGCGCGGGTGTCGAGCAGTACTTC
cdr3_aa: CASSAGVEQYF

clone_size: .
j_call: TRBJ1-5
v_call: TRBV6-1
cdr3_length: 15
d_call: TRBD1
cdr3_nt: TGTGCCAGCAGTGAAACAGGGGCGTCAAATCAGCCCCAGCATTTT
cdr3_aa: CASSETGASNQPQHF

clone_size: .
j_call: TRBJ1-2
v_call: TRBV7-2
cdr3_length: 15
d_call: .
cdr3_nt: TGTGCCAGCAGCTTAGCGGGCAGGACTTACTATGGCTACACCTTC
cdr3_aa: CASSLAGRTYYGYTF

clone_size: .
j_call: TRBJ2-5
v_call: TRBV3-1/TRBV3-2
cdr3_length: 14
d_call: .
cdr3_nt: TGTGCCAGCAGCATCGAAGGACTGGAATGGGCCCAGTACTTC
cdr3_aa: CASSIEGLEWAQYF

clone_size: .
j_call: TRBJ1-2
v_call: TRBV21-1
cdr3_length: 19
d_call: .
cdr3_nt: TGTGCCAGCAGCAAAACGAGGGGGCGAATAAAACAGCCTAACTATGGCTACACCTTC
cdr3_aa: CASSKTRGRIKQPNYGYTF

clone_size: .
j_call: TRBJ2-2
v_call: TRBV24-1
cdr3_length: 13
d_call: .
cdr3_nt: TGTGCCACCACGCAGGGTAACACCGGGGAGCTGTTTTTT
cdr3_aa: CATTQGNTGELFF

clone_size: .
j_call: TRBJ1-2
v_call: TRBV20-1
cdr3_length: 13
d_call: .
cdr3_nt: TGCAGTGCTAGTGGGGGGGCTAACTATGGCTACACCTTC
cdr3_aa: CSASGGANYGYTF

clone_size: once
j_call: TRBJ2-7
v_call: TRBV24-1
cdr3_length: 12
d_call: .
cdr3_nt: TGTGCCACCATGCAGGCGACCTACGAGCAGTACTTC
cdr3_aa: CATMQATYEQYF

clone_size: .
j_call: TRBJ1-6
v_call: TRBV6-5
cdr3_length: 14
d_call: .
cdr3_nt: TGTGCCAGCAGGGCCGAACAGGGTGGATCACCCCTCCACTTT
cdr3_aa: CASRAEQGGSPLHF

clone_size: .
j_call: TRBJ2-1
v_call: TRBV7-3
cdr3_length: 14
d_call: TRBD1
cdr3_nt: TGTGCCAGCAGCGGGGGACAGGGGGCCAATGAGCAGTTCTTC
cdr3_aa: CASSGGQGANEQFF

clone_size: .
j_call: TRBJ2-7
v_call: TRBV5-5
cdr3_length: 18
d_call: TRBD2
cdr3_nt: TGTGCCAGCAGATTTTGGACTAAGCGGGGGGGCCACGAAACGCAGCAGTACTTC
cdr3_aa: CASRFWTKRGGHETQQYF

clone_size: .
j_call: TRBJ2-7
v_call: TRBV27
cdr3_length: 15
d_call: TRBD1
cdr3_nt: TGTGCCAGCAGTGAATCCGGGACAGAGAATTACGAGCAGTACTTC
cdr3_aa: CASSESGTENYEQYF

clone_size: few
j_call: TRBJ2-7
v_call: TRBV11-2
cdr3_length: 15
d_call: .
cdr3_nt: TGTGCCAGCAGCTTAGTTGCGGGCAGCTCCTACGAGCAGTACTTC
cdr3_aa: CASSLVAGSSYEQYF

clone_size: .
j_call: TRBJ2-1
v_call: TRBV24-1
cdr3_length: 19
d_call: TRBD2
cdr3_nt: TGTGCCACCAGTGATTTGAAGGGGGTTAGCGGGAGAGGGTTTGATGAGCAGTTCTTC
cdr3_aa: CATSDLKGVSGRGFDEQFF

clone_size: .
j_call: TRBJ2-4
v_call: TRBV21-1
cdr3_length: 18
d_call: .
cdr3_nt: TGTGCCAGCACACCCCGCGGGCGTCGCACCCTAGCCAAAAACATTCAGTACTTC
cdr3_aa: CASTPRGRRTLAKNIQYF

clone_size: .
j_call: TRBJ1-1
v_call: TRBV3-1/TRBV3-2
cdr3_length: 14
d_call: TRBD1
cdr3_nt: TGTGCCAGTCATACCGGGACAGATAACACTGAAGCTTTCTTT
cdr3_aa: CASHTGTDNTEAFF

clone_size: .
j_call: TRBJ1-4
v_call: TRBV18
cdr3_length: 15
d_call: TRBD1
cdr3_nt: TGTGCCAGCTCACCCCGGGACAGTTCCCTTTCAAAACTGTTTTTT
cdr3_aa: CASSPRDSSLSKLFF

clone_size: once
j_call: TRBJ1-2
v_call: TRBV27
cdr3_length: 11
d_call: .
cdr3_nt: TGTGCCAGCAGTTTCTTCTCCGGCTACACCTTC
cdr3_aa: CASSFFSGYTF

clone_size: .
j_call: TRBJ1-4
v_call: TRBV7-9
cdr3_length: 14
d_call: .
cdr3_nt: TGTGCCAGCGGGGCAGAGGCAACTAATGAAAAACTGTTTTTT
cdr3_aa: CASGAEATNEKLFF

clone_size: .
j_call: TRBJ1-5
v_call: TRBV19
cdr3_length: 13
d_call: TRBD1
cdr3_nt: TGTGCCAGTAGTGCCGACAGGGATCAGCCCCAGCATTTT
cdr3_aa: CASSADRDQPQHF

clone_size: .
j_call: TRBJ2-3
v_call: TRBV25-1
cdr3_length: 16
d_call: TRBD2
cdr3_nt: TGTGCCAGCAGTGAATTGTCTAGCGGGAGTGTGGATACGCAGTATTTT
cdr3_aa: CASSELSSGSVDTQYF

clone_size: .
j_call: TRBJ2-3
v_call: TRBV4-3
cdr3_length: 16
d_call: .
cdr3_nt: TGCGCCAGCAGCCAAGAGAACAGGGACCCCACAGATACGCAGTATTTT
cdr3_aa: CASSQENRDPTDTQYF

clone_size: .
j_call: TRBJ1-1
v_call: TRBV25-1
cdr3_length: 14
d_call: .
cdr3_nt: TGTGCCAGCAGTGAACACAGGGCGGGCACTGAAGCTTTCTTT
cdr3_aa: CASSEHRAGTEAFF

clone_size: .
j_call: TRBJ2-1
v_call: TRBV7-3
cdr3_length: 15
d_call: .
cdr3_nt: TGTGCCAGCAGCTTAATCCCGAGCTCCTACAATGAGCAGTTCTTC
cdr3_aa: CASSLIPSSYNEQFF

clone_size: .
j_call: TRBJ1-1
v_call: TRBV6-5
cdr3_length: 15
d_call: TRBD1
cdr3_nt: TGTGCCAGCTCCCCCTCTCAGGGGGCGCGGACTGAAGCTTTCTTT
cdr3_aa: CASSPSQGARTEAFF

clone_size: .
j_call: TRBJ1-2
v_call: TRBV11-2
cdr3_length: 17
d_call: .
cdr3_nt: TGTGCCAGCAGCTTAACCTCGGACAGACCCTTATTCTATGGCTACACCTTC
cdr3_aa: CASSLTSDRPLFYGYTF

clone_size: .
j_call: TRBJ1-3
v_call: TRBV12-5
cdr3_length: 15
d_call: TRBD1
cdr3_nt: TGTGCTACCACAACCGGAGGCGACAGGGTAAACACCATATATTTT
cdr3_aa: CATTTGGDRVNTIYF

clone_size: .
j_call: TRBJ1-5
v_call: TRBV3-1/TRBV3-2
cdr3_length: 15
d_call: .
cdr3_nt: TGTGCCAGCAGCCAAGATAGGGGAAGCAATCAGCCCCAGCATTTT
cdr3_aa: CASSQDRGSNQPQHF

clone_size: once
j_call: TRBJ1-1
v_call: TRBV19
cdr3_length: 13
d_call: TRBD1
cdr3_nt: TGTGCCTGGGACAGGGTTTTGAACACTGAAGCTTTCTTT
cdr3_aa: CAWDRVLNTEAFF